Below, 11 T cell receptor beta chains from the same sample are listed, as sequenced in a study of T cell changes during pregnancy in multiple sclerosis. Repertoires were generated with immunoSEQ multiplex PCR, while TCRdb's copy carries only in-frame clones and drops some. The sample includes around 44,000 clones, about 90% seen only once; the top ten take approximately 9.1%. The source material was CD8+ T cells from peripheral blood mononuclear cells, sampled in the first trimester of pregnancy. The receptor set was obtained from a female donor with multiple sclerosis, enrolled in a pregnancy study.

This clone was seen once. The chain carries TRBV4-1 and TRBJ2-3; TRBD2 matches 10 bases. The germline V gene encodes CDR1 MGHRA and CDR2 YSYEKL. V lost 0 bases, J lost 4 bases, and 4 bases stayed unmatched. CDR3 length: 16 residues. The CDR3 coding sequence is TGCGCCAGCAGCCAAGATCTCAGCGGGGGGGCAGATACGCAGTATTTT. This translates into CASSQDLSGGADTQYF.

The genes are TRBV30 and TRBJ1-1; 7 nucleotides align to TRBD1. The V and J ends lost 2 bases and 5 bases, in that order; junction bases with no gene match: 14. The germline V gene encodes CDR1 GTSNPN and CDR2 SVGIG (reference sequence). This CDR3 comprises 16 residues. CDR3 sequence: CAWSPSTGLIGTEAFF. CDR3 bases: TGTGCCTGGAGTCCATCGACAGGGTTGATTGGTACTGAAGCTTTCTTT.

CDR3 bases: TGTGCCATCAGGGTCGGAGGACTCTTACGGGGGACCCAGTACTTC. Translating gives CAIRVGGLLRGTQYF. This chain links TRBV10-3 with TRBJ2-5, with D maybe TRBD2 (5 bases). Trimming shortened V by 6 bases and J by 7 bases, and 21 bases separated the two germline ends. There are 15 residues in the CDR3. Germline V gives CDR1 ENHRY, CDR2 SYGVKD.

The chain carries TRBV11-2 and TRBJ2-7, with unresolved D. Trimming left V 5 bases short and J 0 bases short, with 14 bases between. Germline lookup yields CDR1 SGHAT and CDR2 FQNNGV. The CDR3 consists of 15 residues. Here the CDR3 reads CASSQKSYFSYEQYF. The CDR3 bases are TGTGCCAGCAGCCAAAAGTCCTACTTCTCCTACGAGCAGTACTTC.

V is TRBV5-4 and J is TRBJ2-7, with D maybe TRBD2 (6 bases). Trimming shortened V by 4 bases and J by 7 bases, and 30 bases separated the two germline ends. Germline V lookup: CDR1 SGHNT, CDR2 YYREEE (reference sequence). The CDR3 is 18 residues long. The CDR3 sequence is CASSPRGGTGTLPGEQYF. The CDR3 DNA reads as TGTGCCAGCAGCCCGAGGGGCGGTACCGGGACTCTACCAGGGGAGCAGTACTTC.

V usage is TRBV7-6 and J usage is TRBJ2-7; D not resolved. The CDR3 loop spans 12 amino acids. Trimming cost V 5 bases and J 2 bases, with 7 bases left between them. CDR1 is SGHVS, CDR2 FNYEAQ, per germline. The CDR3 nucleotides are TGTGCCAGCAGCAGCACGGCCTACGAGCAGTACTTC. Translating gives CASSSTAYEQYF. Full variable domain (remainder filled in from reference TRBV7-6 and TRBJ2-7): GAGVSQSPRYKVTKRGQDVALRCDPISGHVSLYWYRQALGQGPEFLTYFNYEAQQDKSGLPNDRFSAERPEGSISTLTIQRTEQRDSAMYRCASSSTAYEQYFGPGTRLTVT.

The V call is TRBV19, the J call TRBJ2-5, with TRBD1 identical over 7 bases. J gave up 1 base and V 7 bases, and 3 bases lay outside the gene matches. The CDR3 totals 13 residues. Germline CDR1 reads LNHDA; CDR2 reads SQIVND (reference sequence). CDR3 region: CASNDRAQETQYF. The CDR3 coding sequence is TGTGCCAGTAACGACAGGGCCCAAGAGACCCAGTACTTC.

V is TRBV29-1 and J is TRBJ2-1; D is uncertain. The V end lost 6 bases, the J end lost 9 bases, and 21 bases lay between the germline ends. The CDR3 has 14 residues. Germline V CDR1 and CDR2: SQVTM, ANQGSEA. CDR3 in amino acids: CSVVTTVFSAEQFF. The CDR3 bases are TGCAGCGTCGTTACAACGGTCTTCAGCGCTGAGCAGTTCTTC.

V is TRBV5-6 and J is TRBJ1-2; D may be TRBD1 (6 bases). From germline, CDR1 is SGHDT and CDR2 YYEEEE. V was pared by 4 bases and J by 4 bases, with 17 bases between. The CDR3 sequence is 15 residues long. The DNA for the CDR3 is TGTGCCAGCAGCCCAATACAGGGATCGGCCTATGGCTACACCTTC. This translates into CASSPIQGSAYGYTF.

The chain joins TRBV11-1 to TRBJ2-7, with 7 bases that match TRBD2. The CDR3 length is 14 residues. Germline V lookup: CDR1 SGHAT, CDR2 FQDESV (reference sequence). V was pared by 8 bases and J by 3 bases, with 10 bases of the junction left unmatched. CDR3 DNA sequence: TGTGCCAGCGCCCAGTCCGGGAGGAGCTACGAGCAGTACTTC. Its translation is CASAQSGRSYEQYF.

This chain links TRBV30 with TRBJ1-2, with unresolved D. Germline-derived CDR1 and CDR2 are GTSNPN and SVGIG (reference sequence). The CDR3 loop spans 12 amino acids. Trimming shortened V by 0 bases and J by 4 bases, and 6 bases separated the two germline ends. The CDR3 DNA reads TGTGCCTGGAGTGTAAACAGCTATGGCTACACCTTC. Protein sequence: CAWSVNSYGYTF.